This entry concerns a single TCR beta chain. The CDR3 loop spans 15 amino acids. Germline lookup yields CDR1 LGHNT and CDR2 FRNRAP. V trimming: 5 bases; J trimming: 3 bases; junction bases outside the gene matches: 8. The table came from immunoSEQ multiplex PCR; TCRdb's copy has only in-frame clones and leaves some out. The repertoire holds about 58,000 clones, with about 86% as singletons. This record comes from a study of OX40 agonist ivuxolimab in advanced cancers. Study details: Patients received ivuxolimab, an agonistic anti-OX40 (CD134) antibody.

The chain employs TRBV12-5 and TRBJ2-7, with TRBD1 identical over 9 bases. Sequencing was performed on CD4+ or CD8+ T cells sorted from blood, taken in a trial of the OX40 agonist ivuxolimab. The clonotype was recovered from an adult with an advanced solid tumor such as melanoma, head and neck, liver or kidney cancer. The CDR3 spells CASGPRRTGDYEQYF. CDR3 DNA sequence: TGTGCTAGTGGTCCCCGGCGGACAGGGGACTACGAGCAGTACTTC.